The 7 T cell receptor beta chains given below trace back to one sample, sequenced in a study of blood T cells in healthy people across ages. With a J-beta primer mix and a sample-barcoded 5' primer, a second PCR ran about 7 to 12 cycles. TCRdb used MiXCR to reprocess the 5' RACE reads, holding one entry per CDR3 protein. This table has some 1.5 million distinct CDR3 sequences, about 42% appearing once. The source material was blood. Source of these receptors: a woman between 18 and 29 years old in good health.

The rearrangement joins TRBV9 to TRBJ2-1; 7 bases are shared with TRBD1. The J call is uncertain, as TRBJ2-7 better fits the DNA end. The V gene's germline CDR1 is SGDLS and CDR2 YYNGEE. This CDR3 comprises 15 residues. Here the CDR3 reads CASSVEGGTYNEQYF. The CDR3 DNA is TGTGCCAGCAGCGTAGAAGGGGGCACCTACAATGAGCAGTACTTC.

V and J are TRBV28 and TRBJ2-7, with TRBD2 matching 8 bases. The J segment lost 4 bases and the V segment lost 9 bases, leaving 8 bases of the junction unmatched. The germline gives CDR1 MDHEN, CDR2 SYDVKM. The CDR3 sequence is 13 residues long. The CDR3 loop is CASRSGGTYEQYF. As DNA, the CDR3 is TGTGCCAGTCGTTCGGGGGGGACATACGAGCAGTACTTC.

The rearrangement joins TRBV12-3 or TRBV12-4 to TRBJ2-3, with D perhaps matching TRBD2 (6 bases). The CDR3 spans 17 residues. Deletions cut 3 bases from V and 4 bases from J, with 20 bases between. CDR3 DNA: TGTGCCAGCAGTTTTCCGGAGGGCAAGATTAGAGCAGATACGCAGTATTTT. Translating it yields CASSFPEGKIRADTQYF.

This clonotype was counted many times. The chain couples TRBV7-2 to TRBJ2-2; no clear D. The CDR3 has 13 amino acids. The germline CDR1 and CDR2 sequences are SGHTA and FQGNSA. V was shortened by 6 bases and J by 3 bases, with 8 bases between the two germline ends. The CDR3 is CASSLGYTGELFF. CDR3 coding DNA: TGTGCCAGCAGTTTGGGGTACACCGGGGAGCTGTTTTTT.

V gene TRBV5-1 combines with J gene TRBJ1-4, with 8 bases aligning to TRBD1. J was trimmed by 4 bases and V by 4 bases; bases with no gene match: 6. The CDR3 runs to 15 residues. Germline CDR1 and CDR2: SGHRS and YFSETQ. Here the CDR3 DNA reads TGCGCCAGCAGCGGACAGGGCCAGGGTAATGAAAAACTGTTTTTT. Amino acids: CASSGQGQGNEKLFF.

The chain links TRBV27 to TRBJ2-7; 9 nucleotides agree with TRBD1. Germline loops: CDR1 MNHEY, CDR2 SMNVEV (reference sequence). J lost 6 bases, V lost 2 bases, and 5 bases had no gene match. The CDR3 totals 14 residues. The CDR3 protein is CASSLLGTGPEQYF. In DNA, the CDR3 is TGTGCCAGCAGTTTACTCGGGACAGGGCCCGAGCAGTACTTC.

The V and J genes are TRBV10-3 and TRBJ2-3, with TRBD2 matching 10 bases. Germline loops: CDR1 ENHRY, CDR2 SYGVKD. The CDR3 length is 15 residues. With 9 bases clipped from V and 0 bases from J, the junction kept 6 bases outside the gene matches. CDR3 loop: CAIAGTSVSTDTQYF. In nucleotides, the CDR3 is TGTGCCATTGCCGGGACTAGCGTTAGCACAGATACGCAGTATTTT.